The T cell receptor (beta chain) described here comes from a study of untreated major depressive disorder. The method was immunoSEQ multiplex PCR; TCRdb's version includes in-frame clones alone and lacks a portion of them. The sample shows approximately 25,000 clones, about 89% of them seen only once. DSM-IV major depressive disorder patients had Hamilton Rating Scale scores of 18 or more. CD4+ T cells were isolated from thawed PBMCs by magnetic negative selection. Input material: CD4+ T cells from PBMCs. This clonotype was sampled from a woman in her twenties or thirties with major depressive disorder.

This CDR3 reads CASSQGDYTDTQYF. CDR3 nucleotide sequence: TGTGCCAGTTCCCAGGGGGACTACACAGATACGCAGTATTTT. J is TRBJ2-3 and V is TRBV19; TRBD1 or TRBD2 may be the D gene (7 bases each). Germline loops: CDR1 LNHDA, CDR2 SQIVND (reference sequence). This CDR3 has 14 amino acids. Trimming shortened V by 8 bases and J by 2 bases, and 14 bases separated the two germline ends. The complete variable domain, with remaining parts taken from reference TRBV19 and TRBJ2-3, reads DGGITQSPKYLFRKEGQNVTLSCEQNLNHDAMYWYRQDPGQGLRLIYYSQIVNDFQKGDIAEGYSVSREKKESFPLTVTSAQKNPTAFYLCASSQGDYTDTQYFGPGTRLTVL.